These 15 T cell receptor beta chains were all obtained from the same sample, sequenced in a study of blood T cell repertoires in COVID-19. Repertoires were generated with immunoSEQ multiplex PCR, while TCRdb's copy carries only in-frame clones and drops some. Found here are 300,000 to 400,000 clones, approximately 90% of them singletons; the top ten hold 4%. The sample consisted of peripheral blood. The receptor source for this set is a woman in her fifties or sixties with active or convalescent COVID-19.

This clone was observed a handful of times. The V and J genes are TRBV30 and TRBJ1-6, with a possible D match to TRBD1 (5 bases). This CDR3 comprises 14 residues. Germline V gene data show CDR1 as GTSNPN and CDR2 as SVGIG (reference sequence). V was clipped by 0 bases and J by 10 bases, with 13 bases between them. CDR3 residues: CAWSVSGVGSPLHF. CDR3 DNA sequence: TGTGCCTGGAGTGTATCGGGGGTTGGGTCACCCCTCCACTTT.

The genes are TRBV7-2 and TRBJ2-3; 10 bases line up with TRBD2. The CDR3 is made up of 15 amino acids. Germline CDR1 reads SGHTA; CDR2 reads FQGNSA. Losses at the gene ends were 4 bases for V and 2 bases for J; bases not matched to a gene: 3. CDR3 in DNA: TGTGCCAGCAGCTATACTAGCGGGATCACAGATACGCAGTATTTT. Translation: CASSYTSGITDTQYF.

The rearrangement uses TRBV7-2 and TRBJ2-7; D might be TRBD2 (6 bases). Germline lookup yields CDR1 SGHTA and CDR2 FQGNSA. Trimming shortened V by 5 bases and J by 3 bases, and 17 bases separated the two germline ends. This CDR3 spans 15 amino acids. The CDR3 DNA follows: TGTGCCAGCAGCCTGAGCCGGGGGACGCTCTACGAGCAGTACTTC. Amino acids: CASSLSRGTLYEQYF.

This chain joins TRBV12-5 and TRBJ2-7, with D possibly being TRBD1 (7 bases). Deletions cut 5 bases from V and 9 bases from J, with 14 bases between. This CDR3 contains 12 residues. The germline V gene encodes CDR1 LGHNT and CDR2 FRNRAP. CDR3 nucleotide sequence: TGTGCTAGTGGTATCCCCAGGGGGGCGCAGTACTTC. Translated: CASGIPRGAQYF.

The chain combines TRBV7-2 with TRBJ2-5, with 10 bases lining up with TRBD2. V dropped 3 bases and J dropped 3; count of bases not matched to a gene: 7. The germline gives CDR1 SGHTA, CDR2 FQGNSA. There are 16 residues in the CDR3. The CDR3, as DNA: TGTGCCAGCAGCTTGGAAAGCGGGGGGGCCGAAGAGACCCAGTACTTC. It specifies CASSLESGGAEETQYF.

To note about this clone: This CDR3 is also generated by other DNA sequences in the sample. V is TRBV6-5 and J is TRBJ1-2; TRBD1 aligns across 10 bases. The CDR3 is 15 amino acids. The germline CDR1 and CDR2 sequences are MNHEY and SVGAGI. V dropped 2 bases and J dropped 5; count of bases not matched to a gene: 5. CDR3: CASSYTPGQGYGYTF. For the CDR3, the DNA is TGTGCCAGCAGTTACACACCGGGACAGGGGTATGGCTACACCTTC.

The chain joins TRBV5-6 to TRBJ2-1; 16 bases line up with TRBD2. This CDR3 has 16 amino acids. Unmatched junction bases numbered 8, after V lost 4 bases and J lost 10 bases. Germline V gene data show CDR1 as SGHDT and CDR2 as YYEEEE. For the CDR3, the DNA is TGTGCCAGCAGCAATTGGGGACTAGCGGGGGGGCAGGAGCAGTTCTTC. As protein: CASSNWGLAGGQEQFF. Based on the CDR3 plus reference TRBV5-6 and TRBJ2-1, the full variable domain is DAGVTQSPTHLIKTRGQQVTLRCSPKSGHDTVSWYQQALGQGPQFIFQYYEEEERQRGNFPDRFSGHQFPNYSSELNVNALLLGDSALYLCASSNWGLAGGQEQFFGPGTRLTVL.

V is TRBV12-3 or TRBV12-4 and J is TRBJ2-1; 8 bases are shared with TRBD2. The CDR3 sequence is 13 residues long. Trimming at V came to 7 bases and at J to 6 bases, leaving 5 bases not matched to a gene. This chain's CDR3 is CASTGGPPNEQFF. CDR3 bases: TGTGCCAGCACGGGGGGGCCCCCCAATGAGCAGTTCTTC.

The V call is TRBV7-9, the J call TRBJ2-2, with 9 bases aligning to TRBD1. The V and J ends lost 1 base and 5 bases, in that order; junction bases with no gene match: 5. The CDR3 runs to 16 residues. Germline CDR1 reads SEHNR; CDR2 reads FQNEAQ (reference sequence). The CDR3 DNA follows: TGTGCCAGCAGCTTAGGATCCGGGACAGGGACCGGGGAGCTGTTTTTT. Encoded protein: CASSLGSGTGTGELFF.

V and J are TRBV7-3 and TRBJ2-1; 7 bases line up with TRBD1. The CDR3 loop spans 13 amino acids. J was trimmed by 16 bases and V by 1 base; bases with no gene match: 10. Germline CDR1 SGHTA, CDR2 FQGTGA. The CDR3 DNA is TGTGCCAGCAGCTTAAACCCGAAGGACAGGCGATTCTTC. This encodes CASSLNPKDRRFF.

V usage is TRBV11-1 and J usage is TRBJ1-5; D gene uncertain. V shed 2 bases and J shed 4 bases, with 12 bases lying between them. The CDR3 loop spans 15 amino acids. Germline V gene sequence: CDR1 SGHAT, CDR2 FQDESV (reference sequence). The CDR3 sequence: CASSLSRGKNQPQHF. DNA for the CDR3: TGTGCCAGCAGCTTATCTCGAGGGAAAAATCAGCCCCAGCATTTT. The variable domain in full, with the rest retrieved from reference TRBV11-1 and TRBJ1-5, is EAEVAQSPRYKITEKSQAVAFWCDPISGHATLYWYRQILGQGPELLVQFQDESVVDDSQLPKDRFSAERLKGVDSTLKIQPAELGDSAMYLCASSLSRGKNQPQHFGDGTRLSIL.

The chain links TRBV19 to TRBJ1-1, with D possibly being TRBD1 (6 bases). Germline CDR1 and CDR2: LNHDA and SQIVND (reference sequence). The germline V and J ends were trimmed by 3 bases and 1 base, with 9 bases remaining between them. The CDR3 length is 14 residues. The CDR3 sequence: CASSMVDRNTEAFF. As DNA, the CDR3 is TGTGCCAGTAGTATGGTGGACAGGAACACTGAAGCTTTCTTT.

As DNA, the CDR3 is TGTGCCAGTAGTATAGTAGGAGGGTCCGGGGCAGATACGCAGTATTTT. Protein sequence: CASSIVGGSGADTQYF. The gene calls are TRBV19 and TRBJ2-3, with a weak D call TRBD2 (6 bases). The CDR3 length is 16 residues. Trimming took off 1 base at V and 4 bases at J, with 15 bases between the two ends. Per germline, CDR1 LNHDA and CDR2 SQIVND (reference sequence).

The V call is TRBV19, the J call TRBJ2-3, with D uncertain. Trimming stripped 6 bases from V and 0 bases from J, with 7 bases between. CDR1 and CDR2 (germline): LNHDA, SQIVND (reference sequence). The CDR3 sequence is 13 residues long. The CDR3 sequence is CASRVQSTDTQYF. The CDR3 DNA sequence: TGTGCCAGTAGAGTACAGAGCACAGATACGCAGTATTTT.

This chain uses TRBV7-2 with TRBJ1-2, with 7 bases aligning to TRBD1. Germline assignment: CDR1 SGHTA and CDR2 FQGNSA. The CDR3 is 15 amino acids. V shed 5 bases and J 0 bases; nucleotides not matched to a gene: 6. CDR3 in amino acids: CASSLPTGSNYGYTF. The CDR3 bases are TGTGCCAGCAGCCTTCCGACAGGGTCTAACTATGGCTACACCTTC. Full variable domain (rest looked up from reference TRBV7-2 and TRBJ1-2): GAGVSQSPSNKVTEKGKDVELRCDPISGHTALYWYRQSLGQGLEFLIYFQGNSAPDKSGLPSDRFSAERTGGSVSTLTIQRTQQEDSAVYLCASSLPTGSNYGYTFGSGTRLTVV.